The rows below give T cell receptor beta chains drawn from one sample of a study of CD8 T cells in ankylosing spondylitis. TCRdb reanalysed the 5' RACE reads using MiXCR and keeps one entry per CDR3 protein. The sample has approximately 250,000 distinct CDR3 sequences; about 10% are singletons. Sequenced input: blood, either unsorted or a sorted T cell fraction (not recorded which). The receptors originated from a male donor with ankylosing spondylitis or in good health (not recorded which). Each CDR3 is given with its conserved first and last residue. The D gene is left open where the match is weak. Clone size is not always given. Where it is, it says once, few, many or a class for expanded clones.

TRBJ2-6 - few TRBV6-5 TGTGCCAGCAGTTATGCCAGGGGATCCTCTGGGGCCAACGTCCTGACTTTC CASSYARGSSGANVLTF
TRBJ2-7 - many TRBV29-1 TGCAGCGTGGGACCCCGAAGCGAGCAGTACTTC CSVGPRSEQYF
TRBJ2-2 TRBD2 many TRBV6-1 TGTGCCAGCAGGTCGGCGGGGGCGAACACCGGGGAGCTGTTTTTT CASRSAGANTGELFF
TRBJ2-2 TRBD2 few TRBV6-1 TGTGCCAGCAGTCCGACTAGCGGGGGGGTGAACACCGGGGAGCTGTTTTTT CASSPTSGGVNTGELFF
TRBJ1-1 - many TRBV12-3/TRBV12-4 TGTGCCAGCGGTGGGGATAACACTGAAGCTTTCTTT CASGGDNTEAFF
TRBJ2-7 - - TRBV7-7 TGTGCCAGCAGCCAAGACAGGAACTGTTCCTACGAGCAGTACTTC CASSQDRNCSYEQYF
TRBJ2-3 - few TRBV12-3/TRBV12-4 TGTGCCAGCAGCGGTTCGACTACTTCCGGCACAGATACGCAGTATTTT CASSGSTTSGTDTQYF
TRBJ1-3 - many TRBV12-3/TRBV12-4 TGTGCCAGCAGTTTTAGAAACACCATATATTTT CASSFRNTIYF
TRBJ2-7 - many TRBV29-1 TGCAGCGTTGGGGTAGCCGTGGGGGCGGGCGAGCAGTACTTC CSVGVAVGAGEQYF
TRBJ1-4 - many TRBV20-1 TGCAGTGCAGCGGGATCGTCCAGGGACGCTAATGAAAAACTGTTTTTT CSAAGSSRDANEKLFF
TRBJ2-6 - many TRBV23-1 TGCGCCAGGGATCGGACGGAACATTCTGGGGCCAACGTCCTGACTTTC CARDRTEHSGANVLTF
TRBJ1-1 - many TRBV30 TGTGCCTGGAAGCGGGGGGATAGTGGCACTGAAGCTTTCTTT CAWKRGDSGTEAFF
TRBJ2-1 - few TRBV11-3 TGTGCCAGCAGCTTAGGGCCGGTAAACAATGAGCAGTTCTTC CASSLGPVNNEQFF
TRBJ2-3 TRBD2 many TRBV25-1 TGTGCCAGCAGTGAATATTCGGGAGGGCCTAGCACAGATACGCAGTATTTT CASSEYSGGPSTDTQYF
TRBJ2-2 - many TRBV5-1 TGCGCCAGCAGCCTCCGAGGGGCTAGGACCGGGGAGCTGTTTTTT CASSLRGARTGELFF
TRBJ2-1 - many TRBV6-1 TGTGCCAGCAGGCCCCCGGGAGAGGTCGGTGGGCAGTTCTTC CASRPPGEVGGQFF
TRBJ1-1 - many TRBV9 TGTGCCAGCAGGCGGGGGCTGGGGAGGGCCGCTGAAGCTTTCTTT CASRRGLGRAAEAFF
TRBJ2-3 TRBD1 many TRBV2 TGTGCCAGCAGCAAGGACAGGCCCACAGATACGCAGTATTTT CASSKDRPTDTQYF
TRBJ2-1 TRBD1 many TRBV20-1 TGCAGTGCTAGAGACCCGGGACAGGGCTCGGAGCAGTTCTTC CSARDPGQGSEQFF
TRBJ1-2 - few TRBV7-2 TGTGCCAGCAGCCTCTCGCAGGCGACCCGCTATGGCTACACCTTC CASSLSQATRYGYTF
TRBJ2-1 - many TRBV6-4 TGTGCCAGCAGTGAGGACAACTCCTACAATGAGCAGTTCTTC CASSEDNSYNEQFF
TRBJ1-5 - many TRBV15 TGTGCCACCAGCAGTCCGGGGAATCAGCCCCAGCATTTT CATSSPGNQPQHF
TRBJ2-5 TRBD2 many TRBV25-1 TGTGCCAGCAGTGAATCTGGGTTAGCGGGTAGTCTGGGGGAGACCCAGTACTTC CASSESGLAGSLGETQYF
TRBJ2-2 - - TRBV5-4 TGTGCCAGCAGCTTGGACGTCGGGGAGCTGTTTTTT CASSLDVGELFF
TRBJ2-2 - many TRBV20-1 TGCAGTGCTGCCACAGCCGGATTCACCGGGGAGCTGTTTTTT CSAATAGFTGELFF
TRBJ1-4 - many TRBV12-3/TRBV12-4 TGTGCCAGCAGTTTCTACAGCCTTAATGAAAAACTGTTTTTT CASSFYSLNEKLFF
TRBJ1-6 TRBD1 many TRBV20-1 TGCAGTGCGATTGGAGCAGGGGGCGACTCACCCCTCCACTTT CSAIGAGGDSPLHF
TRBJ1-1 TRBD1 many TRBV7-9 TGTGCCAGCAGCCTCCGTACAGGGGCTGAAGCTTTCTTT CASSLRTGAEAFF
TRBJ1-2 - many TRBV12-3/TRBV12-4 TGTGCCAGCAGTTTATTGGGACGCCAGGGGGGCTACACCTTC CASSLLGRQGGYTF
TRBJ2-2 - many TRBV7-9 TGTGCCAGCAGCTTAGGTACCGACACCGGGGAGCTGTTTTTT CASSLGTDTGELFF
TRBJ2-1 TRBD1 - TRBV13 TGTGCCAGCAGCTCTGGACAGGGGTACAATGAGCAGTTCTTC CASSSGQGYNEQFF
TRBJ2-1 - many TRBV29-1 TGCAGCGGTACAGGGAGTCCCTACAATGAGCAGTTCTTC CSGTGSPYNEQFF
TRBJ1-5 - - TRBV12-3/TRBV12-4 TGTGCCAGCAGTTTAATAGGGCAGCCCCAGCATTTT CASSLIGQPQHF
TRBJ2-2 - few TRBV11-2 TGTGCCAGCAGCTTGATAGCGGACACCGGGGAGCTGTTTTTT CASSLIADTGELFF
TRBJ2-1 - once TRBV5-6 TGTGCCAGCAGCTATGGGACAACAAATGAGCAGTTCTTC CASSYGTTNEQFF
TRBJ2-5 - many TRBV27 TGTGCCAGCTCATCAGGGGTGGGTATGGAGACCCAGTACTTC CASSSGVGMETQYF
TRBJ2-6 TRBD1 many TRBV5-8 TGTGCCAGCAGCTTATCCGGGACAGGGGACTCTGGGGCCAACGTCCTGACTTTC CASSLSGTGDSGANVLTF